The 22 T cell receptor beta chains listed next were all sequenced from one sample in a study of shared T cell receptors in the human thymus. Clones were sequenced by immunoSEQ multiplex PCR, and TCRdb holds only the in-frame ones, with some missing. The sample lists about 730,000 clones, 80% to 90% occurring once. These same data were also listed under a study on human thymus T cells.

The sample consisted of thymocytes. The source is a girl under two years old with a congenital heart defect.

The chain links TRBV12-5 to TRBJ2-7, with TRBD2 matching over 9 bases. Trimming removed 2 bases from V and 3 bases from J; junction bases left unmatched: 8. Germline V gene sequence: CDR1 LGHNT, CDR2 FRNRAP. There are 16 residues in the CDR3. The CDR3 region is CASGLSPLAGYYEQYF. CDR3 nucleotide sequence: TGTGCTAGTGGTTTGTCCCCCCTAGCGGGGTACTACGAGCAGTACTTC.

Here the CDR3 DNA reads TGTGCCAGCAGCCCGGACAGAAACTATGGCTACACCTTC. Amino acids: CASSPDRNYGYTF. The genes are TRBV5-6 and TRBJ1-2; perhaps TRBD1 as D (6 bases). The length of the CDR3 is 13 residues. CDR1 is SGHDT, CDR2 YYEEEE, per germline. Trimming removed 4 bases from V and 2 bases from J, with 9 bases in between. Complete variable domain (other parts from reference TRBV5-6 and TRBJ1-2): DAGVTQSPTHLIKTRGQQVTLRCSPKSGHDTVSWYQQALGQGPQFIFQYYEEEERQRGNFPDRFSGHQFPNYSSELNVNALLLGDSALYLCASSPDRNYGYTFGSGTRLTVV.

Comment on this clone: Other DNA variants within this sample encode the same CDR3. The genes are TRBV4-1 and TRBJ2-3; 10 bases agree with TRBD1. Germline loops: CDR1 MGHRA, CDR2 YSYEKL. The CDR3 sequence is 16 residues long. The V gene end was trimmed by 0 bases and the J gene end by 3 bases; junction bases not matched to a gene: 3. This CDR3 reads CASSQDRDRGTDTQYF. The CDR3 DNA reads as TGCGCCAGCAGCCAAGACCGGGACAGGGGAACAGATACGCAGTATTTT.

V gene TRBV6-1 combines with J gene TRBJ2-2, with 9 bases that match TRBD2. The CDR3 runs 20 residues. J lost 2 bases, V lost 4 bases, and 17 bases had no gene match. Germline V gene data show CDR1 as MNHNS and CDR2 as SASEGT. CDR3 sequence (DNA): TGTGCCAGCAGTGCCATCATGCGATTTTTAGCGGGGGCCAACACCGGGGAGCTGTTTTTT. Translating it yields CASSAIMRFLAGANTGELFF.

This rearrangement joins TRBV6-5 to TRBJ1-1; D remains unclear. Trimming took 0 bases from V and 1 from J, leaving 6 bases between them. The germline V gene encodes CDR1 MNHEY and CDR2 SVGAGI. The CDR3 runs to 14 residues. Here the CDR3 DNA reads TGTGCCAGCAGTTACTCCCTAAAGAACACTGAAGCTTTCTTT. Protein: CASSYSLKNTEAFF.

This chain joins TRBV5-8 and TRBJ1-2; 10 positions agree with TRBD1. The V and J ends lost 4 bases and 4 bases, in that order; junction bases with no gene match: 7. This CDR3 has 15 amino acids. The germline V gene encodes CDR1 SGHTS and CDR2 YDEGEE. The CDR3: CASSLGQGRGYGYTF. In nucleotides, the CDR3 is TGTGCCAGCAGCCTGGGACAGGGGAGAGGCTATGGCTACACCTTC.

The gene calls are TRBV19 and TRBJ1-1; weak D call: TRBD1 (6 bases). Deletions cut 4 bases from V and 6 bases from J, with 21 bases between. Germline V lookup: CDR1 LNHDA, CDR2 SQIVND (reference sequence). The CDR3 sequence is 16 residues long. The CDR3 sequence is CASSRGHSRDGPEAFF. The CDR3 nucleotides read TGTGCCAGTAGTAGGGGACATTCCCGGGATGGCCCTGAAGCTTTCTTT.

This clone showed up just once. The J gene is TRBJ1-1, the V gene TRBV11-2; no definite D call. CDR3 length: 15 amino acids. Per the germline V gene, CDR1 is SGHAT and CDR2 is FQNNGV. Deletions cut 4 bases from V and 3 bases from J, with 15 bases between. The CDR3 protein is CASSSPLAEDTEAFF. The CDR3, as DNA: TGTGCCAGCAGCTCGCCTCTGGCCGAGGACACTGAAGCTTTCTTT.

The CDR3 protein is CASSIDRDTEAFF. The CDR3 DNA sequence: TGTGCCAGTAGTATTGACAGAGACACTGAAGCTTTCTTT. The chain has TRBV19 and TRBJ1-1; TRBD1 is a possible D gene (5 bases). The CDR3 loop spans 13 amino acids. Germline CDR1 and CDR2: LNHDA and SQIVND (reference sequence). V dropped 3 bases and J dropped 3 bases, with 8 bases sitting between them.

The chain combines TRBV10-1 with TRBJ2-1; a weak D match, TRBD2 (6 bases). Germline V gene lookup returns CDR1 WNHNN and CDR2 SYGVQD (reference sequence). Trimming took off 6 bases at V and 4 bases at J, with 10 bases between the two ends. This CDR3 comprises 13 residues. The CDR3 protein is CASSGGSYNEQFF. The CDR3 DNA follows: TGCGCCAGCAGCGGGGGTTCATACAATGAGCAGTTCTTC.

J is TRBJ2-3 and V is TRBV9; the match to TRBD2 covers 14 bases. The germline gives CDR1 SGDLS, CDR2 YYNGEE. With 5 bases clipped from V and 3 bases from J, the junction kept 17 bases outside the gene matches. The CDR3 has 20 residues. CDR3: CASSIRAGLAGGWGTDTQYF. Here the CDR3 DNA reads TGTGCCAGCAGTATAAGGGCCGGACTAGCGGGGGGCTGGGGGACAGATACGCAGTATTTT.

This clone was observed a handful of times. This chain joins TRBV9 and TRBJ1-1; D remains unclear. Germline V gene sequence: CDR1 SGDLS, CDR2 YYNGEE. V was shortened by 7 bases and J by 3 bases, with 16 bases between the two germline ends. The CDR3 has 14 residues. This CDR3 is CASGHGEEDTEAFF. The CDR3 DNA follows: TGTGCCAGCGGCCATGGGGAGGAGGACACTGAAGCTTTCTTT.

This chain connects TRBV4-1 to TRBJ2-1, with D possibly matching TRBD1 (6 bases). CDR3 length: 16 amino acids. Germline lookup yields CDR1 MGHRA and CDR2 YSYEKL. Trimming took 2 bases from V and 5 from J, leaving 16 bases between them. The DNA for the CDR3 is TGCGCCAGCAGCCAACCCCGAGAGGGGGTTAACAATGAGCAGTTCTTC. Its protein product is CASSQPREGVNNEQFF.

J is TRBJ2-5 and V is TRBV6-4; 8 positions agree with TRBD2. With 8 bases clipped from V and 5 bases from J, the junction kept 16 bases outside the gene matches. Germline CDR1 and CDR2: MRHNA and SNTAGT. CDR3 length: 16 amino acids. The CDR3 bases are TGTGCCAGCGAGCCGGGTAGCGGGGAGGGATGGGAGACCCAGTACTTC. The encoded protein is CASEPGSGEGWETQYF.

The V call is TRBV6-5, the J call TRBJ1-1, with a weak D call TRBD1 (6 bases). This CDR3 region has 12 residues. With 5 bases removed from V and 10 bases from J, the gap between germline ends came to 14 bases. Germline V lookup: CDR1 MNHEY, CDR2 SVGAGI. CDR3 region: CASSRGGQGAFF. As DNA, the CDR3 is TGTGCCAGCAGTCGAGGGGGTCAGGGAGCTTTCTTT.

As DNA, the CDR3 is TGTGCCAGCAGTCCGGTGGTGGGGAGGAGGTCCTACAATGAGCAGTTCTTC. As protein: CASSPVVGRRSYNEQFF. The chain is built from TRBV27 and TRBJ2-1; tentatively, D is TRBD2 (6 bases). This CDR3 has 17 residues. Per the germline V gene, CDR1 is MNHEY and CDR2 is SMNVEV (reference sequence). V was trimmed by 5 bases and J by 1 base, leaving 18 bases between them.

This rearrangement joins TRBV6-1 to TRBJ2-1; 14 bases are a match to TRBD2. Germline V CDR1 and CDR2: MNHNS, SASEGT. The CDR3 consists of 19 residues. The J segment lost 5 bases and the V segment lost 4 bases, leaving 13 bases of the junction unmatched. CDR3 DNA sequence: TGTGCCAGCAGTGGAGAGTACAATGGACTAGCGGGGGGCAACAATGAGCAGTTCTTC. Its protein product is CASSGEYNGLAGGNNEQFF.

This chain joins TRBV6-1 and TRBJ2-5, with D unresolved. The CDR3 has 15 amino acids. The germline V and J ends were trimmed by 4 bases and 2 bases, with 14 bases remaining between them. CDR1 and CDR2 (germline): MNHNS, SASEGT. CDR3 residues: CASSAVTSRQETQYF. The CDR3 region has the DNA TGTGCCAGCAGTGCCGTGACATCAAGGCAAGAGACCCAGTACTTC.

This clone was seen only once. The CDR3 coding sequence is TGTGCCAGCAGTTTTCAGTCGGGCTATGGCTACACCTTC. Encoded protein: CASSFQSGYGYTF. The chain recombines TRBV28 with TRBJ1-2; D is uncertain. The germline V gene has CDR1 MDHEN and CDR2 SYDVKM. The CDR3 has 13 amino acids. The V end lost 3 bases, the J end lost 4 bases, and 9 bases lay between the germline ends.

The chain recombines TRBV6-1 with TRBJ1-1; 10 bases map to TRBD1. Germline CDR1 MNHNS, CDR2 SASEGT. The CDR3 loop spans 15 amino acids. V dropped 10 bases and J dropped 6; count of bases not matched to a gene: 14. The CDR3 nucleotides are TGTGCCACCAAAATGACCCAGGGGACAGGGGCTGAAGCTTTCTTT. Amino acid sequence: CATKMTQGTGAEAFF.

As DNA, the CDR3 is TGTGCCAGTCATAGCCGGGGGAGCAGAGGGAGCAATCAGCCCCAGCATTTT. This translates into CASHSRGSRGSNQPQHF. The J gene is TRBJ1-5, the V gene TRBV19; D is perhaps TRBD1 (5 bases). V lost 8 bases, J lost 1 base, and 21 bases lay in between. Germline values: CDR1 LNHDA, CDR2 SQIVND (reference sequence). The CDR3 totals 17 residues.

J is TRBJ2-7 and V is TRBV7-2; D perhaps matches TRBD2 (5 bases). V was trimmed by 1 base and J by 4 bases, leaving 8 bases between them. The germline V gene encodes CDR1 SGHTA and CDR2 FQGNSA. The CDR3 has 13 residues. The CDR3, as DNA: TGTGCCAGCAGCTTAGTTCGGGGATACGAGCAGTACTTC. Translating gives CASSLVRGYEQYF.